A single sample gave rise to the 26 T cell receptor beta chains below, sequenced in a study of blood T cell repertoires in COVID-19. The table came from immunoSEQ multiplex PCR; TCRdb's copy has only in-frame clones and leaves some out. The table lists about 240,000 clones, 80% to 85% of them singletons. Source material: peripheral blood. The receptor set was obtained from a woman in her sixties with active or convalescent COVID-19.

This chain connects TRBV6-5 to TRBJ1-2; TRBD1 matches at 7 bases. The germline CDR1 and CDR2 sequences are MNHEY and SVGAGI. V was clipped by 10 bases and J by 4 bases; unmatched bases: 6. This CDR3 has 12 residues. CDR3 protein: CAIRTGSYGYTF. In DNA form, the CDR3 reads TGTGCCATACGGACAGGAAGCTATGGCTACACCTTC.

J is TRBJ1-3 and V is TRBV3-1 (or the pseudogene TRBV3-2), with 9 bases matching TRBD1. CDR3 length: 16 residues. Germline V lookup: CDR1 LGHDT, CDR2 YNNKEL (reference sequence). The trim removed 5 bases at V and 1 base at J, leaving 6 bases unmatched. In DNA, the CDR3 is TGTGCCAGCAGCACACCGGGACAGGGATCTGGAAACACCATATATTTT. Protein: CASSTPGQGSGNTIYF.

The CDR3 DNA sequence: TGTGCCAGCAGTTTGACGGGTCCTACTTCACCCCTCCACTTT. Translation: CASSLTGPTSPLHF. V gene TRBV5-5 combines with J gene TRBJ1-6; D gene unclear. CDR3 length: 14 amino acids. Trimming took 5 bases from V and 9 from J, leaving 15 bases between them. The V gene's germline CDR1 is SGHKS and CDR2 YYEKEE (reference sequence).

This clone showed up many times. The rearrangement joins TRBV5-1 to TRBJ1-1; a weak D match, TRBD1 (6 bases). This CDR3 is built from 14 residues. The germline V gene encodes CDR1 SGHRS and CDR2 YFSETQ. Trimming took 5 bases from V and 1 from J, leaving 12 bases between them. CDR3 sequence reads: CASRKTGRNTEAFF. CDR3 in DNA: TGCGCCAGCAGGAAGACAGGAAGGAACACTGAAGCTTTCTTT.

The CDR3 DNA reads TGCAGCGTCCTCGGACTGAACACCGGGGAGCTGTTTTTT. This encodes CSVLGLNTGELFF. The chain is built from TRBV29-1 and TRBJ2-2; tentatively, D is TRBD2 (5 bases). CDR1 is SQVTM and CDR2 is ANQGSEA in the germline V gene. The germline V and J ends were trimmed by 6 bases and 1 base, with 9 bases remaining between them. The CDR3 has 13 amino acids.

This clone was seen once. The CDR3 reads CASSQAGGLGTDTQYF. The CDR3 DNA reads as TGCGCCAGCAGCCAGGCAGGGGGCTTGGGTACAGATACGCAGTATTTT. The chain employs TRBV4-1 and TRBJ2-3; 8 bases align to TRBD1. With V trimmed by 3 bases and J by 3 bases, 8 bases remained unmatched. Germline V gives CDR1 MGHRA, CDR2 YSYEKL. The CDR3 covers 16 residues.

The chain has TRBV2 and TRBJ2-7; 7 bases match TRBD1. The junction had 10 bases not matched to a gene; V was cut back by 5 bases and J by 3 bases. In germline, CDR1 is SNHLY, CDR2 FYNNEI. This CDR3 contains 15 residues. The CDR3 loop reads CASSRRQGSYYEQYF. The CDR3, as DNA: TGTGCCAGCAGTCGCCGACAGGGATCCTACTACGAGCAGTACTTC.

CDR3 sequence reads: CASSYDRSSYNEQFF. For the CDR3, the DNA is TGTGCCAGCAGCTATGACCGGAGCTCCTACAATGAGCAGTTCTTC. This chain connects TRBV7-2 to TRBJ2-1; the D is unclear. This CDR3 is 15 amino acids long. The germline V and J ends were trimmed by 4 bases and 0 bases, with 10 bases remaining between them. The V gene's germline CDR1 is SGHTA and CDR2 FQGNSA.

The chain carries TRBV12-3 or TRBV12-4 and TRBJ1-2; D might be TRBD1 (6 bases). V lost 3 bases and J 7 bases, leaving 12 bases between the germline ends. The CDR3 extends over 13 amino acids. The chain's CDR3 is CASSFGGLSGYTF. The CDR3 DNA follows: TGTGCCAGCAGTTTCGGGGGGCTGAGTGGCTACACCTTC.

Regarding this clone: This same CDR3 is encoded by further DNA sequences in the sample. The genes are TRBV24-1 and TRBJ1-1; D is unclear. V lost 4 bases, J lost 7 bases, and 9 bases lay in between. The CDR3 totals 12 residues. Per the germline V gene, CDR1 is KGHDR and CDR2 is SFDVKD. CDR3 amino acids: CATSDLTGEAFF. As DNA, the CDR3 is TGTGCCACCAGTGACCTGACGGGTGAAGCTTTCTTT.

On this clone itself: The sample has other DNA sequences that encode this CDR3 too. The V gene is TRBV7-9, the J gene TRBJ1-1; TRBD1 is a possible D gene (5 bases). The CDR3 contains 14 residues. The ends were cut back, 5 bases at V and 1 base at J, with 11 bases in the middle. From germline, CDR1 is SEHNR and CDR2 FQNEAQ (reference sequence). The DNA for the CDR3 is TGTGCCAGCAGCGGAGGGACGGAGAACACTGAAGCTTTCTTT. Protein product: CASSGGTENTEAFF.

This clone occurred a few times. V usage is TRBV4-1 and J usage is TRBJ2-7, with 9 bases identical to TRBD1. The CDR3 extends over 15 amino acids. Germline V gene data show CDR1 as MGHRA and CDR2 as YSYEKL. V was clipped by 4 bases and J by 5 bases; unmatched bases: 9. The CDR3 coding sequence is TGCGCCAGCAGCCCCAACAGGGGGCGCGTCCACGAGCAGTACTTC. Protein sequence: CASSPNRGRVHEQYF.

V and J are TRBV7-2 and TRBJ1-1, with D possibly TRBD1 on 5 matching bases. The V and J ends lost 2 bases and 0 bases respectively, with 7 bases between them. This CDR3 contains 14 residues. The V gene's germline CDR1 is SGHTA and CDR2 FQGNSA. CDR3 DNA sequence: TGTGCCAGCAGCTTAAGACAGCTGAACACTGAAGCTTTCTTT. Protein product: CASSLRQLNTEAFF.

V is TRBV2 and J is TRBJ1-1; the match to TRBD1 covers 8 bases. The CDR3 sequence is 15 residues long. Per the germline V gene, CDR1 is SNHLY and CDR2 is FYNNEI. J was trimmed by 0 bases and V by 8 bases; bases with no gene match: 8. CDR3 nucleotides: TGTGCCAGCGGCTACAGGGGGGGGGTGAACACTGAAGCTTTCTTT. Its protein product is CASGYRGGVNTEAFF.

The chain has TRBV12-3 or TRBV12-4 and TRBJ2-1; D is possibly TRBD1 (6 bases). The CDR3 contains 12 residues. Trimming cost V 2 bases and J 10 bases, with 9 bases left between them. The CDR3 nucleotides read TGTGCCAGCAGTTTACAGGACAGAGAGCAGTTCTTC. It specifies CASSLQDREQFF.

The CDR3 reads CASSPQGASGANVLTF. The CDR3 DNA follows: TGTGCCAGCAGCCCTCAGGGCGCCTCTGGGGCCAACGTCCTGACTTTC. The chain is built from TRBV5-4 and TRBJ2-6; possibly TRBD1 for D (5 bases). V dropped 4 bases and J dropped 0 bases, with 11 bases sitting between them. This CDR3 has 16 amino acids. Per germline, CDR1 SGHNT and CDR2 YYREEE (reference sequence).

V gene TRBV15 combines with J gene TRBJ2-3; 7 positions agree with TRBD1. This CDR3 region has 16 residues. CDR1 and CDR2 from the germline V gene are LNHNV and YYDKDF (reference sequence). V gave up 0 bases and J gave up 1 base; unmatched junction bases: 4. As DNA, the CDR3 is TGTGCCACCAGCAGAGAAGGGGGCGGCGGCACAGATACGCAGTATTTT. It yields the protein CATSREGGGGTDTQYF.

The rearrangement links TRBV6-5 to TRBJ2-4, with a tentative D call TRBD2 (6 bases). This CDR3 spans 15 amino acids. V was clipped by 5 bases and J by 6 bases, with 17 bases between them. CDR1 and CDR2 (germline): MNHEY, SVGAGI. The CDR3 region has the DNA TGTGCCAGCAGTCCCGCGGGGAGGATGGGAAACATTCAGTACTTC. Amino acids: CASSPAGRMGNIQYF.

The CDR3 DNA is TGTGCCAGCAGTGAAGTGGTGACAGGCCATCAGCCCCAGCATTTT. It codes for CASSEVVTGHQPQHF. V and J are TRBV6-1 and TRBJ1-5; maybe TRBD1 (6 bases). The V gene lost 1 base and the J gene lost 5 bases, with 12 bases spanning the gap. The CDR3 runs 15 residues. Germline loops: CDR1 MNHNS, CDR2 SASEGT.

Points on this clone: The sample contains more than one DNA sequence encoding this CDR3. V and J are TRBV9 and TRBJ1-2; possibly TRBD1 for D (5 bases). V was trimmed by 3 bases and J by 2 bases, leaving 11 bases between them. This CDR3 region has 14 residues. Germline CDR1 SGDLS, CDR2 YYNGEE. As DNA, the CDR3 is TGTGCCAGCAGCGCAGGACAAGGCAACTATGGCTACACCTTC. It encodes CASSAGQGNYGYTF.

The rearrangement joins TRBV6-1 to TRBJ1-3; 8 nucleotides match TRBD1. Germline assignment: CDR1 MNHNS and CDR2 SASEGT. The CDR3 consists of 16 residues. J was trimmed by 0 bases and V by 1 base; bases with no gene match: 2. The CDR3 DNA is TGTGCCAGCAGTGAAGAAACAGGGGGCTCTGGAAACACCATATATTTT. Its protein product is CASSEETGGSGNTIYF.

The chain carries TRBV28 and TRBJ1-1; TRBD1 aligns across 7 bases. The V gene's germline CDR1 is MDHEN and CDR2 SYDVKM. Losses at the gene ends were 5 bases for V and 4 bases for J; bases not matched to a gene: 4. The CDR3 has 13 residues. This chain's CDR3 is CASSGTVGTEAFF. The CDR3 DNA reads as TGTGCCAGCAGTGGGACAGTTGGCACTGAAGCTTTCTTT.

V gene TRBV30 combines with J gene TRBJ2-7; D is possibly TRBD1 (6 bases). Germline V lookup: CDR1 GTSNPN, CDR2 SVGIG (reference sequence). The CDR3 length is 15 residues. Between the trimmed V and J ends, which lost 4 bases and 5 bases, there was a span of 21 bases. Written as DNA, the CDR3 is TGTGCCTGGACTCGAGAGGGCAGGGGTGAACACGAGCAGTACTTC. Translating it yields CAWTREGRGEHEQYF.

The gene calls are TRBV20-1 and TRBJ2-3; D is uncertain. The CDR3 runs to 15 residues. In germline, CDR1 is DFQATT, CDR2 SNEGSKA (reference sequence). Trimming shortened V by 3 bases and J by 0 bases, and 13 bases separated the two germline ends. The CDR3: CSASSLPLSTDTQYF. DNA of the CDR3: TGCAGTGCTAGTAGCCTTCCCCTAAGCACAGATACGCAGTATTTT.

This chain connects TRBV29-1 to TRBJ1-1; unclear D gene. This CDR3 has 12 amino acids. Trimming cost V 4 bases and J 0 bases, with 6 bases left between them. Germline values: CDR1 SQVTM, CDR2 ANQGSEA. CDR3 loop: CSVAGLNTEAFF. CDR3 coding DNA: TGCAGCGTTGCGGGATTGAACACTGAAGCTTTCTTT.

The chain uses TRBV7-6 and TRBJ1-1; unclear D gene. This CDR3 contains 16 residues. V lost 0 bases to trimming and J lost 0 bases, with 11 bases between them. Germline lookup yields CDR1 SGHVS and CDR2 FNYEAQ. The CDR3 DNA reads as TGTGCCAGCAGCTTAGCGAGTGCCGCCTTGAACACTGAAGCTTTCTTT. This codes for CASSLASAALNTEAFF.